This paragraph reports one T cell receptor (beta chain). Its antigen is unidentified. The data are from a study of post-analysis software for immune sequencing data. In the study overall: Relapsing-remitting, secondary progressive and progressive-relapsing forms of multiple sclerosis all featured among disease courses. Study-level findings and limits: By F measure, strong co-clustering occurred among samples prepared in the same batch. About five TRBV segments appeared more often in patients than in controls, and TRBV5-6, TRBV5-1 and TRBV20-1 were among these. Controls significantly exceeded multiple sclerosis patients in normalized Chao1 diversity.

Germline loops: CDR1 LGHNA, CDR2 YNFKEQ. The CDR3 runs 23 residues. The trim removed 5 bases at V and 3 bases at J, leaving 32 bases unmatched. Unique molecular identifiers were present in the TCR beta cDNA libraries. T cells, about 0.95 to 10 million of them, yielded roughly 550,000 cDNA molecules. TCRdb reprocessed the PCR reads via MiXCR and lists one record per CDR3 protein. This table holds 400,000 to 500,000 distinct CDR3 sequences, approximately 39% found once. The sequence was collected from a girl aged 2-10 years with multiple sclerosis. This rearrangement joins TRBV4-2 to TRBJ2-7; 9 nucleotides align to TRBD2. Material for sequencing was blood. CDR3 sequence (DNA): TGTGCCAGCAGCACAGTCCGGGTAGCGGGAGCCAAAACAGAGGGAATCTTGCACTACGAGCAGTACTTC. Its protein product is CASSTVRVAGAKTEGILHYEQYF.